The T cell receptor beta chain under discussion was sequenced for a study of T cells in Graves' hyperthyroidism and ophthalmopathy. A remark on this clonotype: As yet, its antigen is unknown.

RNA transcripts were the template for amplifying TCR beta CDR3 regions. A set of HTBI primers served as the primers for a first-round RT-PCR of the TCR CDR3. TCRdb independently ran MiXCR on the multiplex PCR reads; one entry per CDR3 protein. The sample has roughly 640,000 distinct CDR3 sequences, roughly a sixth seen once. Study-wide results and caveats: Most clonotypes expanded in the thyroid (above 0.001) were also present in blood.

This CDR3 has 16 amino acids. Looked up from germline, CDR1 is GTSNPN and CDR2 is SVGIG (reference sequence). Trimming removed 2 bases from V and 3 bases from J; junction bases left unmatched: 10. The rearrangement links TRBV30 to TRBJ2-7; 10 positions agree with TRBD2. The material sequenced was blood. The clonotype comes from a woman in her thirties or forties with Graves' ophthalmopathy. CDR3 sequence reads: CAWSSIQGLAFYEQYF. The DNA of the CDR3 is TGTGCCTGGAGTTCTATCCAGGGACTAGCGTTCTACGAGCAGTACTTC.